This T cell receptor beta chain was sequenced in a study of blood T cell repertoires in COVID-19. For the study at large: COVID-19 samples from acute and convalescent phases originated in the United States, Italy and Spain. Sources were T cells, B-cell-depleted T cells, or PBMCs; the material itself was cDNA or gDNA.

In the original analysis: Reference gene primer amplification gave nucleated cell count estimates. Produced via immunoSEQ multiplex PCR; TCRdb's table is partial and in-frame only. V, J and clone size are taken as reported in that table, and D and trimming were inferred from the DNA itself. The sample has about 670,000 clones, more than 80% seen once. V gave up 4 bases and J gave up 1 base; unmatched junction bases: 5. The germline V gene encodes CDR1 SGHRS and CDR2 YFSETQ. The CDR3 length is 15 residues. The sequencing input was peripheral blood. The TCR was taken from a young woman with acute or convalescent COVID-19. V is TRBV5-1 and J is TRBJ2-3, with 8 bases aligning to TRBD1. The CDR3 region is CASSNPGQGTDTQYF. The CDR3, as DNA: TGCGCCAGCAGCAACCCGGGACAGGGCACAGATACGCAGTATTTT.